Presented here are 32 T cell receptor beta chains from one specimen sequenced in a study of blood T cell repertoires in COVID-19. Method: immunoSEQ multiplex PCR; TCRdb's copy keeps in-frame clones and lacks some. Altogether tens of thousands of clones are present, 70% to 90% being singletons, with the ten largest covering roughly 3%. Sequencing was carried out using peripheral blood. The receptors derive from a man aged 45 to 65 with active COVID-19.

This sequence joins TRBV11-3 and TRBJ2-2; the match to TRBD2 covers 8 bases. V gave up 3 bases and J gave up 6 bases; unmatched junction bases: 9. Germline assignment: CDR1 SGHNT and CDR2 YENEEA. The CDR3 is made up of 16 amino acids. CDR3 DNA sequence: TGTGCCAGCAGCTTTGCCGGGACTAGAGGTGCCGGGGAGCTGTTTTTT. Protein: CASSFAGTRGAGELFF.

V is TRBV14 and J is TRBJ2-7, with 8 bases lining up with TRBD1. Trimming cost V 4 bases and J 4 bases; bases outside gene matches: 6. The CDR3 has 14 residues. Germline V gives CDR1 SGHDN, CDR2 FVKESK. The CDR3 DNA sequence: TGTGCCAGCAGCCCCGGGTACAGGGGGTACGAGCAGTACTTC. It yields the protein CASSPGYRGYEQYF. The variable domain in full, with the rest retrieved from reference TRBV14 and TRBJ2-7, is EAGVTQFPSHSVIEKGQTVTLRCDPISGHDNLYWYRRVMGKEIKFLLHFVKESKQDESGMPNNRFLAERTGGTYSTLKVQPAELEDSGVYFCASSPGYRGYEQYFGPGTRLTVT.

This clone appeared a single time. The CDR3 region has the DNA TGTGCCAGCAGGCTACAGGGGGGGGGTTACAATGAGCAGTTCTTC. Translated, it gives CASRLQGGGYNEQFF. The V gene is TRBV28, the J gene TRBJ2-1; possibly TRBD1 for D (8 bases). CDR3 size: 15 residues. The V gene's germline CDR1 is MDHEN and CDR2 SYDVKM. Trimming left V 6 bases short and J 4 bases short, with 16 bases between.

This chain connects TRBV18 to TRBJ1-2; D gene unclear. The CDR3 has 15 amino acids. The germline V gene encodes CDR1 KGHSH and CDR2 LQKENI. The V end was cut by 3 bases, the J end by 1 base, with 12 bases between. CDR3 residues: CASSPVSRDNYGYTF. In DNA form, the CDR3 reads TGTGCCAGCTCACCTGTATCTCGGGATAACTATGGCTACACCTTC.

This chain joins TRBV30 and TRBJ1-2; perhaps TRBD1 as D (6 bases). V was shortened by 2 bases and J by 4 bases, with 14 bases between the two germline ends. Looked up from germline, CDR1 is GTSNPN and CDR2 is SVGIG (reference sequence). The CDR3 is made up of 14 amino acids. The chain's CDR3 is CAWSLGGVSYGYTF. CDR3 nucleotide sequence: TGTGCCTGGAGTCTTGGGGGCGTTAGCTATGGCTACACCTTC.

V usage is TRBV30 and J usage is TRBJ1-6; possibly TRBD1 for D (5 bases). The germline V gene has CDR1 GTSNPN and CDR2 SVGIG (reference sequence). CDR3 size: 13 residues. The V gene lost 2 bases and the J gene lost 6 bases, with 8 bases spanning the gap. Here the CDR3 reads CAWSQGSNSPLHF. The CDR3 DNA reads as TGTGCCTGGAGTCAGGGCAGTAATTCACCCCTCCACTTT.

The chain employs TRBV18 and TRBJ2-5; no clear D. Germline-derived CDR1 and CDR2 are KGHSH and LQKENI. The CDR3 is 12 residues long. Trimming removed 5 bases from V and 4 bases from J, with 8 bases in between. The CDR3 is CASSVALETQYF. CDR3 DNA: TGTGCCAGCTCAGTAGCCCTAGAGACCCAGTACTTC.

The V call is TRBV5-1, the J call TRBJ1-3; D gene uncertain. Trimming removed 3 bases at V and 2 bases at J, with 9 bases between. The germline V gene has CDR1 SGHRS and CDR2 YFSETQ. This CDR3 is 14 amino acids long. CDR3 DNA sequence: TGCGCCAGCAGCTCCGGGATAGCTGGAAACACCATATATTTT. It codes for CASSSGIAGNTIYF.

The chain employs TRBV27 and TRBJ2-1; TRBD1 agrees at 10 bases. V lost 4 bases and J lost 7; bases outside the gene matches: 4. This CDR3 has 14 amino acids. Germline-derived CDR1 and CDR2 are MNHEY and SMNVEV (reference sequence). This CDR3 is CASSSTGGGNEQFF. CDR3 coding DNA: TGTGCCAGCAGTTCGACAGGGGGCGGGAATGAGCAGTTCTTC.

This clone was seen just once. This chain uses TRBV27 with TRBJ2-1; 11 positions match TRBD2. Germline V gives CDR1 MNHEY, CDR2 SMNVEV (reference sequence). After removal of 6 bases from V and 4 bases from J, the junction contained 2 bases not matched to a gene. This CDR3 is built from 14 residues. This CDR3 is CASRLAGAYNEQFF. The DNA of the CDR3 is TGTGCCAGCAGACTAGCGGGAGCATACAATGAGCAGTTCTTC.

This sequence joins TRBV5-4 and TRBJ2-1; TRBD2 aligns across 8 bases. Germline assignment: CDR1 SGHNT and CDR2 YYREEE (reference sequence). The ends lost 6 bases at V and 8 bases at J; junction bases unmatched: 10. This CDR3 spans 14 amino acids. CDR3 loop: CASTYAGGWDEQFF. Here the CDR3 DNA reads TGTGCCAGCACTTACGCGGGGGGCTGGGATGAGCAGTTCTTC.

V usage is TRBV19 and J usage is TRBJ1-2, with a weak D call TRBD1 (6 bases). Trimming stripped 6 bases from V and 4 bases from J, with 12 bases between. Germline CDR1 is LNHDA and CDR2 is SQIVND (reference sequence). The CDR3 contains 13 residues. For the CDR3, the DNA is TGTGCCAGTAGCAACAGGGATGGCTATGGCTACACCTTC. Its protein is CASSNRDGYGYTF.

The chain joins TRBV5-5 to TRBJ2-1; D gene ambiguous. V lost 7 bases, J lost 7 bases, and 6 bases lay in between. There are 10 residues in the CDR3. Per the germline V gene, CDR1 is SGHKS and CDR2 is YYEKEE (reference sequence). The chain's CDR3 is CASSRNEQFF. CDR3 DNA: TGTGCCAGCTCGAGAAATGAGCAGTTCTTC.

The chain carries TRBV5-1 and TRBJ2-2; TRBD2 matches 8 bases. The CDR3 is 15 amino acids. Germline CDR1 and CDR2: SGHRS and YFSETQ. V shed 0 bases and J 6 bases; nucleotides not matched to a gene: 4. CDR3 nucleotide sequence: TGCGCCAGCAGCTTGGTCGCGGGAGGCCCCGGGGAGCTGTTTTTT. This gives the protein CASSLVAGGPGELFF.

The V and J genes are TRBV29-1 and TRBJ1-4; no clear D. The V gene's germline CDR1 is SQVTM and CDR2 ANQGSEA. Trimming took 3 bases from V and 5 from J, leaving 10 bases between them. This CDR3 is 13 amino acids long. Here the CDR3 reads CSVEGTRNEKLFF. The CDR3 DNA follows: TGCAGCGTTGAGGGCACTAGGAATGAAAAACTGTTTTTT.

The V call is TRBV21-1, the J call TRBJ2-7; the DNA was not used to check the table's D call, TRBD1. TRBV21-1 is a known pseudogene. CDR3 size: 15 residues. The CDR3 here is CASSIDRGVSYEQYV. DNA for the CDR3: TGTGCCAGCAGCATAGACAGGGGGGTCAGTTACGAGCAGTACGTC.

The rearrangement links TRBV9 to TRBJ1-2; TRBD1 matches at 10 bases. Unmatched junction bases numbered 16, after V lost 4 bases and J lost 7 bases. Germline V CDR1 and CDR2: SGDLS, YYNGEE. The CDR3 is 17 amino acids. CDR3 region: CASSPTGTGAQVGGYTF. CDR3 bases: TGTGCCAGCAGCCCTACCGGGACAGGGGCTCAAGTAGGTGGCTACACCTTC.

This chain joins TRBV28 and TRBJ1-1; 7 bases agree with TRBD1. The CDR3 length is 14 residues. Losses at the gene ends were 3 bases for V and 1 base for J; bases not matched to a gene: 2. Germline V CDR1 and CDR2: MDHEN, SYDVKM. This CDR3 reads CASSFRTGNTEAFF. CDR3 DNA sequence: TGTGCCAGCAGTTTCCGGACAGGGAACACTGAAGCTTTCTTT.

The chain employs TRBV7-2 and TRBJ1-2; TRBD1 matches at 7 bases. Germline loops: CDR1 SGHTA, CDR2 FQGNSA. The CDR3 has 14 residues. J lost 8 bases, V lost 5 bases, and 11 bases had no gene match. The CDR3 coding sequence is TGTGCCAGCAGCCCTCAGACAGGGACAAGCGGCTACACCTTC. Protein: CASSPQTGTSGYTF.

The chain employs TRBV6-6 and TRBJ2-7, with D maybe TRBD2 (5 bases). Trimming pared 2 bases from V and 1 base from J, leaving 9 bases between. Germline V gene data show CDR1 as MNHNY and CDR2 as SVGAGI (reference sequence). This CDR3 spans 14 amino acids. For the CDR3, the DNA is TGTGCCAGCAGTTACGGACTCCTATCCTACGAGCAGTACGTC. Amino acids: CASSYGLLSYEQYV.

The chain combines TRBV5-1 with TRBJ1-4; TRBD1 matches at 7 bases. Germline-derived CDR1 and CDR2 are SGHRS and YFSETQ. The CDR3 is 16 residues long. With 1 base clipped from V and 5 bases from J, the junction kept 8 bases outside the gene matches. The CDR3 loop is CASSLSVGTVNEKLFF. CDR3 in DNA: TGCGCCAGCAGCTTGTCAGTGGGGACAGTCAATGAAAAACTGTTTTTT.

V is TRBV24-1 and J is TRBJ2-1, with D possibly TRBD2 on 5 matching bases. This CDR3 spans 15 amino acids. The ends were cut back, 4 bases at V and 9 bases at J, with 18 bases in the middle. Germline values: CDR1 KGHDR, CDR2 SFDVKD. CDR3 nucleotides: TGTGCCACCAGTGACCGGACCGGAGGTCTGGGTGAGCAGTTCTTC. This translates into CATSDRTGGLGEQFF.

The chain is built from TRBV4-1 and TRBJ1-2; D is undetermined. With 0 bases removed from V and 4 bases from J, the gap between germline ends came to 12 bases. Germline lookup yields CDR1 MGHRA and CDR2 YSYEKL. The CDR3 is 15 residues long. Here the CDR3 DNA reads TGCGCCAGCAGCCAAGATGGGCAGTGGCCCTATGGCTACACCTTC. Its protein is CASSQDGQWPYGYTF.

J is TRBJ2-1 and V is TRBV6-5; maybe TRBD1 (7 bases). The CDR3 spans 13 residues. V lost 7 bases, J lost 4 bases, and 11 bases lay in between. Germline values: CDR1 MNHEY, CDR2 SVGAGI. The CDR3 spells CASTQGGYNEQFF. In DNA, the CDR3 is TGTGCCAGCACCCAGGGGGGTTACAATGAGCAGTTCTTC.

This chain joins TRBV19 and TRBJ2-2; D gene uncertain. Germline V gives CDR1 LNHDA, CDR2 SQIVND (reference sequence). The CDR3 is made up of 13 amino acids. V was shortened by 7 bases and J by 5 bases, with 11 bases between the two germline ends. The CDR3 protein is CASKVGVTGELFF. In nucleotides, the CDR3 is TGTGCCAGTAAAGTCGGAGTTACCGGGGAGCTGTTTTTT.

This clone came up once. The gene calls are TRBV9 and TRBJ1-4; D possibly corresponds to TRBD1 (5 bases). Trimming took off 3 bases at V and 7 bases at J, with 19 bases between the two ends. Germline-derived CDR1 and CDR2 are SGDLS and YYNGEE. CDR3 length: 16 amino acids. DNA for the CDR3: TGTGCCAGCAGCGACGGAGGTGCGGGGCTCGTTGAAAAACTGTTTTTT. It yields the protein CASSDGGAGLVEKLFF.

This clone was recorded only once. This chain connects TRBV6-5 to TRBJ2-3; 8 nucleotides line up with TRBD2. The ends lost 4 bases at V and 5 bases at J; junction bases unmatched: 11. Looked up from germline, CDR1 is MNHEY and CDR2 is SVGAGI. The CDR3 has 16 residues. DNA for the CDR3: TGTGCCAGCAGTTGGTCGGGAGCGGGAGAAGGAGATACGCAGTATTTT. It is translated as CASSWSGAGEGDTQYF.

The gene calls are TRBV24-1 and TRBJ2-3, with D perhaps TRBD2 (5 bases). The CDR3 runs to 14 residues. Germline CDR1 KGHDR, CDR2 SFDVKD. V dropped 4 bases and J dropped 0 bases, with 7 bases sitting between them. The CDR3 here is CATSERGSTDTQYF. The CDR3 nucleotides read TGTGCCACCAGTGAACGGGGAAGCACAGATACGCAGTATTTT.

The chain uses TRBV14 and TRBJ2-3, with D unresolved. Germline V gene data show CDR1 as SGHDN and CDR2 as FVKESK. The germline V and J ends were trimmed by 4 bases and 3 bases, with 5 bases remaining between them. This CDR3 contains 12 residues. The CDR3 sequence is CASSPFTDTQYF. In DNA form, the CDR3 reads TGTGCCAGCAGCCCCTTTACAGATACGCAGTATTTT.

The V call is TRBV6-2 or TRBV6-3, the J call TRBJ2-3, with D perhaps TRBD2 (6 bases). V dropped 2 bases and J dropped 6 bases, with 15 bases sitting between them. The CDR3 covers 15 residues. Germline assignment: CDR1 MNHEY and CDR2 SVGEGT. The CDR3 is CASSYVSSRGDTQYF. CDR3 DNA: TGTGCCAGCAGTTACGTCTCCTCCCGGGGGGATACGCAGTATTTT.

The genes are TRBV7-6 and TRBJ1-2; D is unclear. V was pared by 2 bases and J by 0 bases, with 10 bases between. This CDR3 spans 15 amino acids. CDR1 is SGHVS, CDR2 FNYEAQ, per germline. In nucleotides, the CDR3 is TGTGCCAGCAGCTTACTCGAAACAGCTAACTATGGCTACACCTTC. It yields the protein CASSLLETANYGYTF. The variable domain in full, completed from reference TRBV7-6 and TRBJ1-2, reads GAGVSQSPRYKVTKRGQDVALRCDPISGHVSLYWYRQALGQGPEFLTYFNYEAQQDKSGLPNDRFSAERPEGSISTLTIQRTEQRDSAMYRCASSLLETANYGYTFGSGTRLTVV.

The chain joins TRBV7-8 to TRBJ1-5, with TRBD1 identical over 9 bases. The CDR3 has 15 amino acids. The germline V gene encodes CDR1 SGHVS and CDR2 FQNEAQ. V dropped 5 bases and J dropped 4; count of bases not matched to a gene: 6. In nucleotides, the CDR3 is TGTGCCAGCAGCCAAGGGACAGGGACTAATCAGCCCCAGCATTTT. Its translation: CASSQGTGTNQPQHF. The variable domain in full, completed from reference TRBV7-8 and TRBJ1-5, reads GAGVSQSPRYKVAKRGQDVALRCDPISGHVSLFWYQQALGQGPEFLTYFQNEAQLDKSGLPSDRFFAERPEGSVSTLKIQRTQQEDSAVYLCASSQGTGTNQPQHFGDGTRLSIL.